This T cell receptor (beta chain) comes out of a study of cytomegalovirus exposure and HLA in healthy donors. This clone has just a few counts. The CDR3 contains 12 residues. Germline CDR1 SQVTM, CDR2 ANQGSEA. Trimming removed 6 bases from V and 0 bases from J, with 8 bases in between. PCR involved 60 Vbeta and 13 Jbeta primers. The assay was immunoSEQ multiplex PCR, and TCRdb's table has in-frame clones only and misses some. The sample yields roughly 100,000 clones, approximately 80% seen once. The specimen was PBMCs. The sequence was obtained from a male donor in good health and CMV-seropositive. The V and J genes are TRBV29-1 and TRBJ2-5; a weak D match, TRBD1 (5 bases). The CDR3 coding sequence is TGCAGCGTAGGGGATAACCAAGAGACCCAGTACTTC. The encoded protein is CSVGDNQETQYF.